This T cell receptor (beta chain) derives from a study of blood T cell repertoires in COVID-19. Study as a whole: Sample material is recorded as cDNA or gDNA derived from T cells, B-cell-depleted T cells, or PBMCs.

This CDR3 has 14 amino acids. Trimming removed 5 bases from V and 8 bases from J; junction bases left unmatched: 5. Germline CDR1 reads SGHTA; CDR2 reads FQGNSA. Clones were sequenced by immunoSEQ multiplex PCR, and TCRdb holds only the in-frame ones, with some missing. The repertoire holds 250,000 or so clones, around 87% seen once, with roughly 5% in the top ten. Specimen: peripheral blood. The chain is built from TRBV7-2 and TRBJ1-4; 10 nucleotides line up with TRBD1. The source is a woman aged 60-75 years with COVID-19, enrolled during active disease. The CDR3 DNA reads TGTGCCAGCAGCCGGGACAGGGGCGCAGAAAAACTGTTTTTT. Translating it yields CASSRDRGAEKLFF.